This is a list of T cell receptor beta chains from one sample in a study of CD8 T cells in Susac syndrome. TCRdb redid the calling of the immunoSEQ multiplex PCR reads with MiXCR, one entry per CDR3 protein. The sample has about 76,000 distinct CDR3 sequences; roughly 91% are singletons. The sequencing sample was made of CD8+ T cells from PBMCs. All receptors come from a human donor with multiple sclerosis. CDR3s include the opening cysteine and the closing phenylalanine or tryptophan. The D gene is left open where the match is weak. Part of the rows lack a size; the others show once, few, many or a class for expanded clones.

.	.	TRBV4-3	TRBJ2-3	TGCGCCAGCAGCCAAGATCGGACTACCAAGAGCACAGATACGCAGTATTTT	CASSQDRTTKSTDTQYF
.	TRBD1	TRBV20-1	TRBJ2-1	TGCAGTGCTAACCCCCGGGACAGGGATTACAATGAGCAGTTCTTC	CSANPRDRDYNEQFF
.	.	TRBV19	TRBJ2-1	TGTGCCAGTAGTATAGGGTCGGGCGGGCCTTTCAATGAGCAGTTCTTC	CASSIGSGGPFNEQFF
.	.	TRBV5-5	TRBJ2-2	TGTGCCAGCAGCTTGACGGAAGTAGGAACGGACACCGGGGAGCTGTTTTTT	CASSLTEVGTDTGELFF
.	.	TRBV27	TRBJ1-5	TGTGCCAGCGGTACGGATAGCAATCAGCCCCAGCATTTT	CASGTDSNQPQHF
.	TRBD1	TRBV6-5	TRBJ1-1	TGTGCCAGCAGTTACTCCTGGACAGGGTTGAACACTGAAGCTTTCTTT	CASSYSWTGLNTEAFF
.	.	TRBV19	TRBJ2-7	TGTGCCAGTAGTATTGGGGAAGCGTCCTACGAGCAGTACTTC	CASSIGEASYEQYF
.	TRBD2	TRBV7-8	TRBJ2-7	TGTGCCAGCAGCTCTGGACTAGCGGGATGGTTTTACGAGCAGTACTTC	CASSSGLAGWFYEQYF
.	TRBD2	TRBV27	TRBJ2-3	TGTGCCAGCAGTGTCGGACTAGACACGAGCACAGATACGCAGTATTTT	CASSVGLDTSTDTQYF
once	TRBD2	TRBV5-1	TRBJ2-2	TGCGCCAGCAGCGTTGGGGGAGCGGGAGCCGGGGAGCTGTTTTTT	CASSVGGAGAGELFF
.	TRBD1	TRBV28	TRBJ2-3	TGTGCCAGCACCCTGACAGGGGGCTCCCTAGATACGCAGTATTTT	CASTLTGGSLDTQYF
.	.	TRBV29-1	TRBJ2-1	TGCAGCGTTCTTAAACAGGACAATGAGCAGTTCTTC	CSVLKQDNEQFF
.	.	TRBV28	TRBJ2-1	TGTGCCAGCAGTTTGATGAGAACCGGACGCTCGGAGCAGTTCTTC	CASSLMRTGRSEQFF
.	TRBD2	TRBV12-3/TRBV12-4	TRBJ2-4	TGTGCCAGCAGTTTACTGGCCGGACTAGCGGATACTAGCGGCAAAAACATTCAGTACTTC	CASSLLAGLADTSGKNIQYF
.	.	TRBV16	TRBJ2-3	TGTGCCAGCAGCCATCTTGACAGAACTAGCACAGATACGCAGTATTTT	CASSHLDRTSTDTQYF
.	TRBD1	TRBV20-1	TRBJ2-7	TGCAGTGCTAGAGATCCGGGACAGGGGGCCTACGAGCAGTACTTC	CSARDPGQGAYEQYF
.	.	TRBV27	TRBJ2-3	TGTGCCAGCAGTGGAGACGGGACCCAAGATACGCAGTATTTT	CASSGDGTQDTQYF
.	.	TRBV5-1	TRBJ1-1	TGCGCCAGCAGCTTCGAGGGGACTGAAGCTTTCTTT	CASSFEGTEAFF
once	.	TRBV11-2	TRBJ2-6	TGTGCCAGCAGCTTGATCCCCAGCTGGGGGGAGTCTGGGGCCAACGTCCTGACTTTC	CASSLIPSWGESGANVLTF
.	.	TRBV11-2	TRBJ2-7	TGTGCCAGCAGCTTACAGGGGATCGAGCAGTACTTC	CASSLQGIEQYF
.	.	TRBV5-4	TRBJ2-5	TGTGCCAGCAGCTCCAAAGAGACCCAGTACTTC	CASSSKETQYF
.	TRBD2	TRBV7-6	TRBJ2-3	TGTGCCAGCAGCCCCGAGGCGGGGGGGGAAACAGATACGCAGTATTTT	CASSPEAGGETDTQYF
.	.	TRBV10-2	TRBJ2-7	TGCGCCAGCAGTTCCCTTACTGGGGTGGAGCAGTACTTC	CASSSLTGVEQYF
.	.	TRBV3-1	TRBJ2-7	TGTGCCAGCAGCCAAGTTCTCGGACCCTACCTTCGCGAGCAGTACTTC	CASSQVLGPYLREQYF
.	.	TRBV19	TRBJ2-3	TGTGCCAGTAGTATAGGGGTCACAGATACGCAGTATTTT	CASSIGVTDTQYF
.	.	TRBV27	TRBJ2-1	TGTGCCAGCAGTCCCCACCCAGCGGAGATGTACAATGAGCAGTTCTTC	CASSPHPAEMYNEQFF
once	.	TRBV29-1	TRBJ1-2	TGCAGCGTTGAAGACGCTGAGGCCCCGGTGACCCCCTATGGCTACACCTTC	CSVEDAEAPVTPYGYTF
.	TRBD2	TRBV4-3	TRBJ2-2	TGCGCCAGCAGCCAAGATCCGGGACTAGCGGGTAACACCGGGGAGCTGTTTTTT	CASSQDPGLAGNTGELFF
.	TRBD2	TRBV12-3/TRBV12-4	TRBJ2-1	TGTGCCAGCGGGGCTAGCGGGTCAAATGAGCAGTTCTTC	CASGASGSNEQFF
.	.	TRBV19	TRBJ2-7	TGTGCCAGTAGTTCCCGGACATCGCTATACGAGCAGTACTTC	CASSSRTSLYEQYF
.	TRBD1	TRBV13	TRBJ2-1	TGTGCCAGCAGCCTATCCGGGACAGGGGAGGTCAATGAGCAGTTCTTC	CASSLSGTGEVNEQFF
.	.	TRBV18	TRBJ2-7	TGTGCCAGCTCACCCGAGGGGTCCTACGAGCAGTACTTC	CASSPEGSYEQYF
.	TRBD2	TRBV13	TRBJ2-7	TGTGCCAGCAGCGCCGAAGGACTAGCTGGCACCTACGAGCAGTACTTC	CASSAEGLAGTYEQYF
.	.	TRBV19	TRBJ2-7	TGTGCCAGTAGTCCGTCGGGGATCCTTTACGAGCAGTACTTC	CASSPSGILYEQYF
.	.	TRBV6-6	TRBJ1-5	TGTGCCAGCAATGGGGGGAATAGCAATCAGCCCCAGCATTTT	CASNGGNSNQPQHF
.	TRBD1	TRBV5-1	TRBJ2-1	TGCGCCAGCATCAACCAGGGGGTTGACAATGAGCAGTTCTTC	CASINQGVDNEQFF
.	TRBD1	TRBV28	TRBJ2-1	TGTGCCAGCAGTTTACTGACAGGGGATGTCAATGAGCAGTTCTTC	CASSLLTGDVNEQFF
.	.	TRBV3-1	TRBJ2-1	TGTGCCAGCAGCGATGTGTCGCCTGGTTACAATGAGCAGTTCTTC	CASSDVSPGYNEQFF
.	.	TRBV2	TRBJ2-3	TGTGCCAGCAGTGAAGGGAAAGATCGTTTGCCAGATACGCAGTATTTT	CASSEGKDRLPDTQYF
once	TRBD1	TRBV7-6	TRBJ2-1	TGTGCCAGCAGCTATACGGCCCTAGGACAGGCCTACGTACACAATGAGCAGTTCTTC	CASSYTALGQAYVHNEQFF
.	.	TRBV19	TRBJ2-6	TGTGCCAGTACCAAACCTTCTGGGGCCAACGTCCTGACTTTC	CASTKPSGANVLTF
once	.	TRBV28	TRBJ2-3	TGTGCCAGCAGTTTATTAGGCACAGATACGCAGTATTTT	CASSLLGTDTQYF